This entry describes one T cell receptor (beta chain). Its antigen is unidentified. Sequencing was performed with immunoSEQ multiplex PCR; in TCRdb, only in-frame clones are kept and a portion is missing. The sample lists 100,000 to 150,000 clones; about 91% were seen once. The data were obtained in a study of T cell responses to AZD1222 COVID-19 vaccine. Notes on the study in general: Donors were chiefly white British, with a greater number of females, and clonal diversity was perhaps underestimated. AZD1222 recipients seropositive at baseline numbered only five to seven. There were vaccine-associated CD4 TCRs across spike, dominant at 160-218 and 743-854. When two AZD1222 doses had been given, Spike-specific TCR breadth and depth rose.

V shed 6 bases, J shed 0 bases, and the junction held 13 bases outside the gene matches. The CDR3 length is 18 residues. The V gene's germline CDR1 is LNHDA and CDR2 SQIVND (reference sequence). This receptor was identified in an adult who received the AZD1222 COVID-19 vaccine. V usage is TRBV19 and J usage is TRBJ1-5, with TRBD1 identical over 8 bases. The specimen was peripheral blood, collected 28 days after the second AZD1222 dose. In DNA, the CDR3 is TGTGCCAGTAGCCCCGGGGGACAGGCGACAAGTAGCAATCAGCCCCAGCATTTT. Amino acids: CASSPGGQATSSNQPQHF. The full variable domain, its missing parts supplied by reference TRBV19 and TRBJ1-5, is DGGITQSPKYLFRKEGQNVTLSCEQNLNHDAMYWYRQDPGQGLRLIYYSQIVNDFQKGDIAEGYSVSREKKESFPLTVTSAQKNPTAFYLCASSPGGQATSSNQPQHFGDGTRLSIL.